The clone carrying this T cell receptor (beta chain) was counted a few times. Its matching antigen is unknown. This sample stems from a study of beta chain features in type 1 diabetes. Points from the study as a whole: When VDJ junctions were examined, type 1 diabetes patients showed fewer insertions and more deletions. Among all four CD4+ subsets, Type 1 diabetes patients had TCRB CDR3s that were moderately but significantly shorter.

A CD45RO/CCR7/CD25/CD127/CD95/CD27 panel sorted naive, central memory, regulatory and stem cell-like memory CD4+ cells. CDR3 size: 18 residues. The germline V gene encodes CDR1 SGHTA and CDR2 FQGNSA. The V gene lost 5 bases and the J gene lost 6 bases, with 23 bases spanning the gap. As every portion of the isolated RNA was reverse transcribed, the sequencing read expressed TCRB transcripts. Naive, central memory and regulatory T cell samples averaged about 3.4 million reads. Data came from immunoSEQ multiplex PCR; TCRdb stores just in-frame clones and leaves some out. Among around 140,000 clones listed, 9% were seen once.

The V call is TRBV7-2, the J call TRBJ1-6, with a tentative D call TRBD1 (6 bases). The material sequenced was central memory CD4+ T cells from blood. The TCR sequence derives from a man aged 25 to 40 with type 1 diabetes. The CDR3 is CASSSRYPGGQANSPLHF. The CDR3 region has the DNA TGTGCCAGCAGCAGCCGATATCCCGGGGGGCAGGCTAATTCACCCCTCCACTTT.